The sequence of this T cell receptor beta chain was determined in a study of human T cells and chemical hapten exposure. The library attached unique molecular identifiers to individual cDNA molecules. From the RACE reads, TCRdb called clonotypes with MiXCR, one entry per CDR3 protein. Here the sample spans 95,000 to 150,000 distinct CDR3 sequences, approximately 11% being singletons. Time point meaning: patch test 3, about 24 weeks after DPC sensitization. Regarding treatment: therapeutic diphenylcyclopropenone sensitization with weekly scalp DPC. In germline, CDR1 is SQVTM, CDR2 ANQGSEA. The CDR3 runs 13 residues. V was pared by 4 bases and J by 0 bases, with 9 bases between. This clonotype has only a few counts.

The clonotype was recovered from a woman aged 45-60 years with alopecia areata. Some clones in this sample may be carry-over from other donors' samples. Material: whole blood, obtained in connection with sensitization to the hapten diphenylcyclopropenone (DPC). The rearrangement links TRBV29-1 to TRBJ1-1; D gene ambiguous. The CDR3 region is CSVVWRLNTEAFF. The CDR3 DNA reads TGCAGCGTTGTATGGAGGTTGAACACTGAAGCTTTCTTT.